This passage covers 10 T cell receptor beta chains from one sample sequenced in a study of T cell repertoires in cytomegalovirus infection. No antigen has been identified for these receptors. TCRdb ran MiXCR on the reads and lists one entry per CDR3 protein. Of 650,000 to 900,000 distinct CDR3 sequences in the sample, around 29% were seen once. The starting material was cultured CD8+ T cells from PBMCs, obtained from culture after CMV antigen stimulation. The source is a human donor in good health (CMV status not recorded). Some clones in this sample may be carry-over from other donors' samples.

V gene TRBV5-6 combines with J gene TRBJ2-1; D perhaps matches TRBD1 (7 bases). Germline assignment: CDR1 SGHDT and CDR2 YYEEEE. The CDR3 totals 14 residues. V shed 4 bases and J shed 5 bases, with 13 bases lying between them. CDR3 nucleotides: TGTGCCAGCAGCCCCCAGGGGGGAGACAATGAGCAGTTCTTC. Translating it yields CASSPQGGDNEQFF.

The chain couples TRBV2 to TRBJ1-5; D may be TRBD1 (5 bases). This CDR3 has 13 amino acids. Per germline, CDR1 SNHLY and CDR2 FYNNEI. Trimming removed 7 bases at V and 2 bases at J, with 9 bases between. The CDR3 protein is CASNRGGNQPQHF. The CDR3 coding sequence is TGTGCCAGCAATAGGGGTGGCAATCAGCCCCAGCATTTT.

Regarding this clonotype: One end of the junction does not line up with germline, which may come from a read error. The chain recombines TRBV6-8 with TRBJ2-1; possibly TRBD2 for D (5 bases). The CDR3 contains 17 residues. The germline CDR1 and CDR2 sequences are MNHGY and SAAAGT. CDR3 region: CVSTKSDYPLSYNEQFF. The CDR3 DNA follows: TGTGTCAGCACCAAATCTGACTATCCGCTCTCCTACAATGAGCAGTTCTTC.

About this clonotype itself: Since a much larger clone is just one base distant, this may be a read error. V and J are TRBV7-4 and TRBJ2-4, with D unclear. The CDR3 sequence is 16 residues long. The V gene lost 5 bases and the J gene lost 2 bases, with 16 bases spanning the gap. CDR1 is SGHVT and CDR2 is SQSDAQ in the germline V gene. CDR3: CASSPFGGPTKNIQYF. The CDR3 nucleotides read TGTGCCAGCAGCCCATTCGGCGGTCCGACCAAAAACATTCAGTACTTC.

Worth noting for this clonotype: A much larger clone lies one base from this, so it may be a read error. The CDR3 DNA reads as TGTGCCAGCAGTTACGAACCAGATACGCAGTATTTT. This sequence encodes CASSYEPDTQYF. The V gene is TRBV6-2 or TRBV6-3, the J gene TRBJ2-3; D is unresolved. The CDR3 spans 12 residues. CDR1 and CDR2 (germline): MNHEY, SVGEGT. The V and J ends lost 2 bases and 4 bases respectively, with 4 bases between them.

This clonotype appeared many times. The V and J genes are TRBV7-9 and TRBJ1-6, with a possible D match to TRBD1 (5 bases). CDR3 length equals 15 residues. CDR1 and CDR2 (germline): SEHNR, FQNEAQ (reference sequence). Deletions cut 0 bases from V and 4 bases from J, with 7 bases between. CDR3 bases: TGTGCCAGCAGCTTAGCCCAGGGATATAATTCACCCCTCCACTTT. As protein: CASSLAQGYNSPLHF.

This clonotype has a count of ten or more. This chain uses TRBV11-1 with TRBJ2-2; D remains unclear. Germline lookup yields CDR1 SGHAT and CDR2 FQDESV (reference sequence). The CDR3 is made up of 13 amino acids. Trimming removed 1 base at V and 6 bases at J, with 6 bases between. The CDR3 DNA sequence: TGTGCCAGCAGCTTAGTTGGGGCCGGGGAGCTGTTTTTT. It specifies CASSLVGAGELFF.

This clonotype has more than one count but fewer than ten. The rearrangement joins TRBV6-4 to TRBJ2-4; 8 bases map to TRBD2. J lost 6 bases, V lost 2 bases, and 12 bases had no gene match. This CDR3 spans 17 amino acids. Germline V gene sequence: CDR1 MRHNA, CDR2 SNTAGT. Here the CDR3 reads CASSDHLRGLAGNIQYF. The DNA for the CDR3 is TGTGCCAGCAGTGACCATCTGAGAGGCCTAGCGGGAAACATTCAGTACTTC.

CDR3 sequence: CASSFGVLGESGANVLTF. The CDR3 DNA sequence: TGTGCCAGCAGTTTCGGGGTTTTGGGGGAATCCGGGGCCAACGTCCTGACTTTC. V is TRBV27 and J is TRBJ2-6; tentatively, D is TRBD1 or TRBD2 (5 bases each). V shed 3 bases and J shed 4 bases, with 19 bases lying between them. The CDR3 has 18 amino acids. CDR1 MNHEY and CDR2 SMNVEV come from the germline V gene (reference sequence).

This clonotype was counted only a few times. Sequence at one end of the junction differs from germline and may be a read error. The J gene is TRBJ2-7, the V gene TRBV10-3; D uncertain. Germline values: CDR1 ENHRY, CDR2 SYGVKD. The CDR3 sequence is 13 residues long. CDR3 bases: TGTGCCATCAGTCAGTCAGAAATCTACGAGCAGTACTTC. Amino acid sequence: CAISQSEIYEQYF.